This TCR beta chain was captured in a study of T cell repertoires in cytomegalovirus infection. This clonotype was detected a few times. Via MiXCR, TCRdb re-called the reads, giving one row per CDR3 protein. The table records 250,000 or so distinct CDR3 sequences, 15% to 20% of them present only once. This CDR3 is 15 amino acids long. Per germline, CDR1 SGHTA and CDR2 FQGNSA. Trimming took 5 bases from V and 0 from J, leaving 8 bases between them. The sequenced material came from CD8+ T cells from PBMCs. V is TRBV7-2 and J is TRBJ1-6; D not certain. The source of this sequence is a human donor in good health (CMV status not recorded). Some clones in this sample may be carry-over from other donors' samples. CDR3 sequence: CASSPELSYNSPLHF. The CDR3 region has the DNA TGTGCCAGCAGCCCTGAACTCTCCTATAATTCACCCCTCCACTTT.